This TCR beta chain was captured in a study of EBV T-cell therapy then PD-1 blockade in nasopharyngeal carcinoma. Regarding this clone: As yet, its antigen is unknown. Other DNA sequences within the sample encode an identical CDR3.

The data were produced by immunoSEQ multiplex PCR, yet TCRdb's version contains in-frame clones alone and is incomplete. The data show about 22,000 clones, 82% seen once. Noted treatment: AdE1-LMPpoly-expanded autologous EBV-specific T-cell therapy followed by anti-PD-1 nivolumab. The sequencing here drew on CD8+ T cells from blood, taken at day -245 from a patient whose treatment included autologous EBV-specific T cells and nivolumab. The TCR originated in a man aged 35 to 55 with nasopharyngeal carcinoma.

In DNA form, the CDR3 reads TGTGCCAGCAGCGGGGAGGGAGATACGCAGTATTTT. Its protein is CASSGEGDTQYF. The chain recombines TRBV9 with TRBJ2-3; 7 bases fit TRBD2. Germline V lookup: CDR1 SGDLS, CDR2 YYNGEE. Trimming cost V 3 bases and J 5 bases; bases outside gene matches: 0. This CDR3 has 12 amino acids.